One sample yielded the 25 T cell receptor beta chains listed below, sequenced in a study of blood T cells in healthy people across ages. A sample-barcoded 5' primer and a J-beta primer mix were used in a second PCR of roughly 7 to 11 cycles. TCRdb fed the 5' RACE reads into MiXCR, producing one record per CDR3 protein. Of more than 750,000 distinct CDR3 sequences listed, about 29% are singletons. This sample also belongs to another study, concerning T cells of mothers and their children.

The material sequenced was blood. The source is a woman aged 40 to 50 in good health.

The sample holds many counts of this clonotype. The chain uses TRBV20-1 and TRBJ2-5, with TRBD1 matching over 8 bases. The germline CDR1 and CDR2 sequences are DFQATT and SNEGSKA (reference sequence). The junction had 12 bases not matched to a gene; V was cut back by 5 bases and J by 7 bases. The CDR3 is made up of 14 amino acids. The CDR3 is CSAPNRGSSGTQYF. DNA for the CDR3: TGCAGTGCTCCAAACAGGGGGTCGAGTGGGACCCAGTACTTC.

The chain combines TRBV12-3 or TRBV12-4 with TRBJ1-1; 10 positions agree with TRBD1. The CDR3 runs to 16 residues. With 5 bases clipped from V and 11 bases from J, the junction kept 17 bases outside the gene matches. The CDR3 here is CASSSGFRDRGVSAFF. Written as DNA, the CDR3 is TGTGCCAGCAGTAGTGGGTTCCGGGACAGGGGTGTGTCGGCTTTCTTT.

V and J are TRBV13 and TRBJ2-5; D perhaps matches TRBD2 (5 bases). Germline CDR1 PRHDT, CDR2 FYEKMQ (reference sequence). The ends were cut back, 5 bases at V and 4 bases at J, with 14 bases in the middle. The length of the CDR3 is 14 residues. The DNA of the CDR3 is TGTGCCAGCAGCCCGTCGACCCGGGGAGAGACCCAGTACTTC. This sequence encodes CASSPSTRGETQYF.

This clonotype has more than one count but fewer than ten. This sequence may be a read error, since a much larger clone differs from it by one base. The gene calls are TRBV7-2 and TRBJ2-1; weak D call: TRBD1 (6 bases). Germline assignment: CDR1 SGHTA and CDR2 FQGNSA. The V end was cut by 11 bases, the J end by 5 bases, with 22 bases between. CDR3 length: 15 residues. The CDR3 loop is CAGAQGRGAHNEQFF. DNA of the CDR3: TGTGCCGGCGCTCAGGGGAGAGGAGCTCACAATGAGCAGTTCTTC.

J is TRBJ2-6 and V is TRBV7-2; D may correspond to TRBD1 or TRBD2 (5 bases each). V lost 3 bases, J lost 2 bases, and 11 bases lay in between. The CDR3 contains 16 residues. Germline V gives CDR1 SGHTA, CDR2 FQGNSA. The CDR3 is CASSLMGVAGANVLTF. DNA of the CDR3: TGTGCCAGCAGCTTGATGGGGGTAGCTGGGGCCAACGTCCTGACTTTC.

This clonotype was counted at least ten times. The J gene is TRBJ2-1, the V gene TRBV4-1, with a tentative D call TRBD1 (7 bases). This CDR3 contains 14 residues. V lost 2 bases and J lost 5, with 10 bases in between. The germline V gene encodes CDR1 MGHRA and CDR2 YSYEKL. DNA for the CDR3: TGCGCCAGCAGCCAAACAGGGGAGGACAATGAGCAGTTCTTC. This translates into CASSQTGEDNEQFF.

This chain joins TRBV12-3 or TRBV12-4 and TRBJ1-1, with D tentatively TRBD1 (5 bases). The CDR3 spans 15 residues. V dropped 3 bases and J dropped 3 bases, with 14 bases sitting between them. The CDR3 region is CASSFSEGPDTEAFF. In nucleotides, the CDR3 is TGTGCCAGCAGTTTCAGTGAGGGGCCAGACACTGAAGCTTTCTTT.

This clonotype was seen more than once but under ten times. CDR3 in DNA: TGTGCCAGCTCACCAACGACGAGCAATCAGCCCCAGCATTTT. This encodes CASSPTTSNQPQHF. The chain uses TRBV18 and TRBJ1-5; D is unclear. The ends were cut back, 2 bases at V and 1 base at J, with 6 bases in the middle. The germline gives CDR1 KGHSH, CDR2 LQKENI. CDR3 length equals 14 residues. Full variable domain (rest looked up from reference TRBV18 and TRBJ1-5): NAGVMQNPRHLVRRRGQEARLRCSPMKGHSHVYWYRQLPEEGLKFMVYLQKENIIDESGMPKERFSAEFPKEGPSILRIQQVVRGDSAAYFCASSPTTSNQPQHFGDGTRLSIL.

CDR3 residues: CASSPQEGKGEQYF. CDR3 sequence (DNA): TGTGCCAGCAGCCCCCAGGAAGGGAAAGGCGAGCAGTACTTC. The V call is TRBV7-2, the J call TRBJ2-5; D ambiguous. The J call may be wrong; the DNA end is better matched by TRBJ2-7. The V gene's germline CDR1 is SGHTA and CDR2 FQGNSA. This CDR3 region has 14 residues.

This chain connects TRBV20-1 to TRBJ2-7; 9 bases fit TRBD2. Germline V gives CDR1 DFQATT, CDR2 SNEGSKA (reference sequence). CDR3 length: 14 residues. V dropped 6 bases and J dropped 5; count of bases not matched to a gene: 11. This CDR3 is CSAVRTSVGNEQYF. The CDR3 DNA sequence: TGCAGTGCCGTCAGGACTAGCGTGGGAAACGAGCAGTACTTC.

This clonotype was counted only a few times. At one end the junction does not follow the germline gene, possibly because of a read error. The chain has TRBV4-1 and TRBJ1-2; TRBD1 is a possible D gene (5 bases). CDR3 length: 16 residues. Looked up from germline, CDR1 is MGHRA and CDR2 is YSYEKL. The DNA of the CDR3 is TGCGCCAGCAGCCGTTCAACTGGGACTCAGAACTGTGGCTACACCTTC. Amino acid sequence: CASSRSTGTQNCGYTF.

To note about this clonotype: This may arise from a read error, as a much more abundant clone is one base away. This chain links TRBV6-5 with TRBJ2-5, with a possible D match to TRBD1 (5 bases). Germline V CDR1 and CDR2: MNHEY, SVGAGI. The CDR3 is 16 residues long. This CDR3 reads CVSSYSTSGIAETQYF. The DNA for the CDR3 is TGTGTCAGCAGTTACTCGACTTCAGGGATCGCAGAGACCCAGTACTTC.

The V call is TRBV9, the J call TRBJ2-5, with TRBD2 matching over 13 bases. Losses at the gene ends were 1 base for V and 1 base for J; bases not matched to a gene: 4. The germline gives CDR1 SGDLS, CDR2 YYNGEE. The CDR3 contains 17 residues. CDR3 loop: CASSVTGLAGVQETQYF. CDR3 in DNA: TGTGCCAGCAGCGTAACCGGACTAGCGGGGGTCCAAGAGACCCAGTACTTC.

V is TRBV7-7 and J is TRBJ2-3, with a possible D match to TRBD1 (6 bases). Germline CDR1 reads SSHAT; CDR2 reads FNYEAQ (reference sequence). The CDR3 loop spans 16 amino acids. The CDR3 is CAGSLEPGALLDTQYF. For the CDR3, the DNA is TGTGCTGGCAGCTTAGAGCCAGGGGCGCTACTGGATACGCAGTATTTT.

For this clonotype: A much larger clone differs from this one at a single base, so this may be a read error. This chain uses TRBV4-2 with TRBJ1-1, with D tentatively TRBD1 (6 bases). Germline V gene lookup returns CDR1 LGHNA and CDR2 YNFKEQ. The CDR3 loop spans 17 amino acids. The CDR3 DNA follows: TGTGCCAGCGGCCAAGGCACAGGGATCTTCATGAACACTGAAGCTTTCTTT. Translated: CASGQGTGIFMNTEAFF.

This clonotype was found many times. V and J are TRBV7-2 and TRBJ2-7; the D call may be TRBD1 or TRBD2 (7 bases each). V was trimmed by 6 bases and J by 5 bases, leaving 17 bases between them. Germline-derived CDR1 and CDR2 are SGHTA and FQGNSA. CDR3 length: 14 amino acids. The CDR3, as DNA: TGTGCCAGCAGATCAGGGGGGGTCGGGAACGAGCAGTACTTC. Its protein product is CASRSGGVGNEQYF.

Ten or more counts support this clonotype. The genes are TRBV9 and TRBJ1-2; tentatively, D is TRBD1 (6 bases). The germline V and J ends were trimmed by 2 bases and 8 bases, with 16 bases remaining between them. The V gene's germline CDR1 is SGDLS and CDR2 YYNGEE. The CDR3 covers 14 residues. The CDR3 region is CASSVTTQGGGYTF. The CDR3 DNA reads TGTGCCAGCAGCGTCACCACACAGGGAGGCGGCTACACCTTC.

This clonotype was seen at least ten times. The chain has TRBV20-1 and TRBJ2-5; 7 bases are shared with TRBD2. Germline V gives CDR1 DFQATT, CDR2 SNEGSKA (reference sequence). The CDR3 extends over 16 amino acids. V lost 1 base and J lost 1; bases outside the gene matches: 9. The chain's CDR3 is CSARVQGLRFQETQYF. CDR3 nucleotide sequence: TGCAGTGCTAGAGTTCAGGGACTAAGATTCCAAGAGACCCAGTACTTC.

The genes are TRBV12-3 or TRBV12-4 and TRBJ2-5, with D unclear. The CDR3 is 13 residues long. Trimming took 3 bases from V and 7 from J, leaving 12 bases between them. CDR3 nucleotide sequence: TGTGCCAGCAGTTTGTCGTCCGCCGGGACCCAGTACTTC. Translation gives CASSLSSAGTQYF.

V is TRBV4-2 and J is TRBJ2-7; 8 nucleotides align to TRBD1. With 3 bases clipped from V and 4 bases from J, the junction kept 14 bases outside the gene matches. The CDR3 covers 17 residues. Germline V gene data show CDR1 as LGHNA and CDR2 as YNFKEQ. The CDR3 bases are TGTGCCAGCAGCCATAGCACCGGTGGGCAGGGGGCTTACGAGCAGTACTTC. Its protein product is CASSHSTGGQGAYEQYF.

The rearrangement uses TRBV7-3 and TRBJ2-3; 8 bases are shared with TRBD2. Germline-derived CDR1 and CDR2 are SGHTA and FQGTGA. The CDR3 has 15 amino acids. Losses at the gene ends were 7 bases for V and 1 base for J; bases not matched to a gene: 7. CDR3 protein: CASNFETSGTDTQYF. CDR3 in DNA: TGTGCCAGCAACTTTGAGACTAGCGGCACAGATACGCAGTATTTT.

A remark on this clonotype: A much larger clone sits a single nucleotide away, making a read error possible. J is TRBJ2-1 and V is TRBV5-6; the D gene could be TRBD1 or TRBD2 (5 bases each). There are 12 residues in the CDR3. Germline V gene data show CDR1 as SGHDT and CDR2 as YYEEEE. Here the CDR3 reads CTSSPGSNEQFF. The DNA for the CDR3 is TGTACCAGCAGCCCAGGGAGTAATGAGCAGTTCTTC.

This clonotype was recorded many times. The chain joins TRBV20-1 to TRBJ2-5; 13 bases are a match to TRBD2. The V and J ends lost 3 bases and 6 bases, in that order; junction bases with no gene match: 10. Germline V gives CDR1 DFQATT, CDR2 SNEGSKA (reference sequence). The CDR3 extends over 16 amino acids. The CDR3 DNA is TGCAGTGCTAGCCCTCTTACTAGCGGGGGGGACAAGACCCAGTACTTC. This sequence encodes CSASPLTSGGDKTQYF.

This clonotype has a handful of counts. The V and J genes are TRBV29-1 and TRBJ2-1, with D uncertain. Deletions cut 6 bases from V and 6 bases from J, with 9 bases between. Germline CDR1 SQVTM, CDR2 ANQGSEA. This CDR3 contains 11 residues. CDR3 sequence: CSVQTCNEQFF. DNA for the CDR3: TGCAGCGTACAGACCTGCAATGAGCAGTTCTTC.

This clonotype occurred a few times. The gene calls are TRBV7-2 and TRBJ1-1, with TRBD1 identical over 11 bases. CDR3 length: 17 residues. The germline V gene has CDR1 SGHTA and CDR2 FQGNSA. J lost 1 base, V lost 2 bases, and 6 bases had no gene match. The CDR3 DNA sequence: TGTGCCAGCAGCTTATGGACAGGGGGCAGGAGGAACACTGAAGCTTTCTTT. Translating it yields CASSLWTGGRRNTEAFF.